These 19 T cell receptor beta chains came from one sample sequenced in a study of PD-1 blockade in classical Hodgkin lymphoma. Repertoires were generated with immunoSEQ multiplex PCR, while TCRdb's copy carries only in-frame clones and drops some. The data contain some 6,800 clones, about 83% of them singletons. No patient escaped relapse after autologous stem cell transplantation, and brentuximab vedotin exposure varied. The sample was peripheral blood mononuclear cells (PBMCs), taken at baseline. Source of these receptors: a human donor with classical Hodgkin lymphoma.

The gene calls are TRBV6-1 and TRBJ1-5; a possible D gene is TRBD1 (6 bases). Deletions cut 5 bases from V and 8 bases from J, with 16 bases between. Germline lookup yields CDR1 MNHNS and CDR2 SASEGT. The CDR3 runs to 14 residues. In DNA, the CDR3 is TGTGCCAGCAGTACCTTCAACAGGGATGAGCCCCAGCATTTT. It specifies CASSTFNRDEPQHF.

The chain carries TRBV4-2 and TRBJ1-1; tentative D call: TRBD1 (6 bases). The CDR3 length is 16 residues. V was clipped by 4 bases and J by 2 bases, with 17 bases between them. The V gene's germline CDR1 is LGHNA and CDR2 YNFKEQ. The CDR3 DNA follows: TGTGCCAGCAGCCGACTTTGGAGGGGGGGCAACACTGAAGCTTTCTTT. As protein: CASSRLWRGGNTEAFF.

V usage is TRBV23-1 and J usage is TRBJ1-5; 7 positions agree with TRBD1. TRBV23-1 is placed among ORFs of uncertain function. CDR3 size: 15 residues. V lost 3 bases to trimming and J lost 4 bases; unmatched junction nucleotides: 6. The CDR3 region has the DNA TGCGCCAGCAGTCAGTGGGACAGAAGGAATCAGCCCCAGCATTTT. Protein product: CASSQWDRRNQPQHF.

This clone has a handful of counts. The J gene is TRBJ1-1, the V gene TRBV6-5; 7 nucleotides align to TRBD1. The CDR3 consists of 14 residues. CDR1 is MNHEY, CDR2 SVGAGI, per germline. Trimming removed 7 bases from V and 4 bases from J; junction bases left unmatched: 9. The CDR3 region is CASKGALGTTEAFF. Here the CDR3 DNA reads TGTGCCAGCAAGGGGGCTTTGGGGACCACTGAAGCTTTCTTT.

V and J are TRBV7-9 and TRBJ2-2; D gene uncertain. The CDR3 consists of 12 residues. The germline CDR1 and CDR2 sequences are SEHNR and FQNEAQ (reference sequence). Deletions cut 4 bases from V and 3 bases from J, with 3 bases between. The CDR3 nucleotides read TGTGCCAGCAGCTCAGACACCGGGGAGCTGTTTTTT. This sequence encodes CASSSDTGELFF.

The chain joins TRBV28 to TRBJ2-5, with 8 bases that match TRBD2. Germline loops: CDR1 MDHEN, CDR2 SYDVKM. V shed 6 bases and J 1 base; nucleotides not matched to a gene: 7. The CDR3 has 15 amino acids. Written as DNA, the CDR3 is TGTGCCAGCAGCGGCGGGGGGTCCGTCCAAGAGACCCAGTACTTC. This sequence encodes CASSGGGSVQETQYF.

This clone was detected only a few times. CDR3: CASSSPGGVGQYF. In nucleotides, the CDR3 is TGTGCCAGCAGCTCCCCCGGGGGGGTCGGGCAGTACTTC. The chain employs TRBV11-2 and TRBJ2-7; 8 bases fit TRBD2. This CDR3 contains 13 residues. With V trimmed by 4 bases and J by 9 bases, 8 bases remained unmatched. Germline V gives CDR1 SGHAT, CDR2 FQNNGV.

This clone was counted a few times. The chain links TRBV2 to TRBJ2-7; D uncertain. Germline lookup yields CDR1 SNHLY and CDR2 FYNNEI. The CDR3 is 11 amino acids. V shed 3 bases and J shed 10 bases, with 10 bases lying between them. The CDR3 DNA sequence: TGTGCCAGCAGTGAGGGATTCGGCCAGTACTTC. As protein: CASSEGFGQYF.

As DNA, the CDR3 is TGTGCCAGCAGCTTAAATGGGGGGATAAGCACAGATACGCAGTATTTT. Protein: CASSLNGGISTDTQYF. The chain couples TRBV7-3 to TRBJ2-3; D is perhaps TRBD2 (6 bases). V was cut by 1 base and J by 0 bases, with 11 bases left in between. The CDR3 contains 16 residues. Germline V lookup: CDR1 SGHTA, CDR2 FQGTGA.

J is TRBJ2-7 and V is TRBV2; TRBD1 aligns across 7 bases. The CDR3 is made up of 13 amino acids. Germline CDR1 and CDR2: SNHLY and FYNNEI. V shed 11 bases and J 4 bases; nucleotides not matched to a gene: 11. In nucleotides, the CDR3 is TGTGCCGGGAGTGGGACAGAAGATTACGAGCAGTACTTC. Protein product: CAGSGTEDYEQYF.

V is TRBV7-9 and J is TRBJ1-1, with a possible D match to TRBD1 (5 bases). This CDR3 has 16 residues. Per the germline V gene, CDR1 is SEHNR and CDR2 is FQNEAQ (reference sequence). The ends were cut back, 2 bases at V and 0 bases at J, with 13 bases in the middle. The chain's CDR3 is CASSLQGLRVNTEAFF. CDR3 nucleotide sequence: TGTGCCAGCAGCTTACAGGGCCTAAGGGTGAACACTGAAGCTTTCTTT.

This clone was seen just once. CDR3 nucleotide sequence: TGTGCCAGCAGTGACTCAGGGACAACCTATAATTCACCCCTCCACTTT. It codes for CASSDSGTTYNSPLHF. The chain has TRBV2 and TRBJ1-6, with D possibly being TRBD1 (6 bases). In germline, CDR1 is SNHLY, CDR2 FYNNEI. This CDR3 region has 16 residues. Trimming took 3 bases from V and 2 from J, leaving 11 bases between them. Supplemented by reference TRBV2 and TRBJ1-6, the full variable domain reads EPEVTQTPSHQVTQMGQEVILRCVPISNHLYFYWYRQILGQKVEFLVSFYNNEISEKSEIFDDQFSVERPDGSNFTLKIRSTKLEDSAMYFCASSDSGTTYNSPLHFGNGTRLTVT.

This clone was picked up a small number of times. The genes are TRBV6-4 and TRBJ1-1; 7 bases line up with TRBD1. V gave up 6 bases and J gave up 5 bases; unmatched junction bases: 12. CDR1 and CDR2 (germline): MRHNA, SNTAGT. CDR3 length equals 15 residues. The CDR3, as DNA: TGTGCCAGCAGATCGACAGGGAGGGAAAGTACTGAAGCTTTCTTT. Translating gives CASRSTGRESTEAFF.

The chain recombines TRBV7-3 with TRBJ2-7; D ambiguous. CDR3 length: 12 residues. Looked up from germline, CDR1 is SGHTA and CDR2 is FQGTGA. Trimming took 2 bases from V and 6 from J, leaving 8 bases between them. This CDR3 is CASSLFMGEQYF. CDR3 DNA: TGTGCCAGCAGCTTATTCATGGGCGAGCAGTACTTC.

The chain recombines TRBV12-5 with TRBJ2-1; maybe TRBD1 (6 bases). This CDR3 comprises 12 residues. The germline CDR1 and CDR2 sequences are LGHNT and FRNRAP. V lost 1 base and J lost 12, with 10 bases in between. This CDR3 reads CASGLALDRQFF. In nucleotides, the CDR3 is TGTGCTAGTGGTTTGGCACTGGACAGGCAGTTCTTC.

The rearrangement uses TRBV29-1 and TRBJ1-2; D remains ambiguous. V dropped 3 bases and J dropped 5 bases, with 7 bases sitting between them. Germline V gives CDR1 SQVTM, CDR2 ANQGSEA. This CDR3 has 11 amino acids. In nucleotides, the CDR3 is TGCAGCGTTGAGTCGCGGTATGGCTACACCTTC. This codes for CSVESRYGYTF.

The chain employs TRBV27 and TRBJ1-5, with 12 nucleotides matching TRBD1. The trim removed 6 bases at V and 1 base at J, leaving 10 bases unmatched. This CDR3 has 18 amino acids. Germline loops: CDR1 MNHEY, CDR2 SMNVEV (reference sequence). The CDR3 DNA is TGTGCCAGCAGCCCCGCTTGGGACAGGGGGCAGAGCAATCAGCCCCAGCATTTT. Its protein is CASSPAWDRGQSNQPQHF.

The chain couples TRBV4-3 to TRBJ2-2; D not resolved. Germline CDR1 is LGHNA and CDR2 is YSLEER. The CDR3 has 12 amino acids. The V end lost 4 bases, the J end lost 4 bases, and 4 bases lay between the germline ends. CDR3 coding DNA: TGCGCCAGCAGCCCACCCACCGGGGAGCTGTTTTTT. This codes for CASSPPTGELFF.

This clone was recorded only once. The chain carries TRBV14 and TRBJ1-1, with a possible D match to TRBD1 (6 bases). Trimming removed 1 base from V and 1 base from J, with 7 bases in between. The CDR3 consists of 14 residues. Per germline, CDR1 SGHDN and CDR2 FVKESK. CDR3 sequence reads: CASSQGGANTEAFF. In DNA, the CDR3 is TGTGCCAGCAGCCAAGGGGGGGCGAACACTGAAGCTTTCTTT.